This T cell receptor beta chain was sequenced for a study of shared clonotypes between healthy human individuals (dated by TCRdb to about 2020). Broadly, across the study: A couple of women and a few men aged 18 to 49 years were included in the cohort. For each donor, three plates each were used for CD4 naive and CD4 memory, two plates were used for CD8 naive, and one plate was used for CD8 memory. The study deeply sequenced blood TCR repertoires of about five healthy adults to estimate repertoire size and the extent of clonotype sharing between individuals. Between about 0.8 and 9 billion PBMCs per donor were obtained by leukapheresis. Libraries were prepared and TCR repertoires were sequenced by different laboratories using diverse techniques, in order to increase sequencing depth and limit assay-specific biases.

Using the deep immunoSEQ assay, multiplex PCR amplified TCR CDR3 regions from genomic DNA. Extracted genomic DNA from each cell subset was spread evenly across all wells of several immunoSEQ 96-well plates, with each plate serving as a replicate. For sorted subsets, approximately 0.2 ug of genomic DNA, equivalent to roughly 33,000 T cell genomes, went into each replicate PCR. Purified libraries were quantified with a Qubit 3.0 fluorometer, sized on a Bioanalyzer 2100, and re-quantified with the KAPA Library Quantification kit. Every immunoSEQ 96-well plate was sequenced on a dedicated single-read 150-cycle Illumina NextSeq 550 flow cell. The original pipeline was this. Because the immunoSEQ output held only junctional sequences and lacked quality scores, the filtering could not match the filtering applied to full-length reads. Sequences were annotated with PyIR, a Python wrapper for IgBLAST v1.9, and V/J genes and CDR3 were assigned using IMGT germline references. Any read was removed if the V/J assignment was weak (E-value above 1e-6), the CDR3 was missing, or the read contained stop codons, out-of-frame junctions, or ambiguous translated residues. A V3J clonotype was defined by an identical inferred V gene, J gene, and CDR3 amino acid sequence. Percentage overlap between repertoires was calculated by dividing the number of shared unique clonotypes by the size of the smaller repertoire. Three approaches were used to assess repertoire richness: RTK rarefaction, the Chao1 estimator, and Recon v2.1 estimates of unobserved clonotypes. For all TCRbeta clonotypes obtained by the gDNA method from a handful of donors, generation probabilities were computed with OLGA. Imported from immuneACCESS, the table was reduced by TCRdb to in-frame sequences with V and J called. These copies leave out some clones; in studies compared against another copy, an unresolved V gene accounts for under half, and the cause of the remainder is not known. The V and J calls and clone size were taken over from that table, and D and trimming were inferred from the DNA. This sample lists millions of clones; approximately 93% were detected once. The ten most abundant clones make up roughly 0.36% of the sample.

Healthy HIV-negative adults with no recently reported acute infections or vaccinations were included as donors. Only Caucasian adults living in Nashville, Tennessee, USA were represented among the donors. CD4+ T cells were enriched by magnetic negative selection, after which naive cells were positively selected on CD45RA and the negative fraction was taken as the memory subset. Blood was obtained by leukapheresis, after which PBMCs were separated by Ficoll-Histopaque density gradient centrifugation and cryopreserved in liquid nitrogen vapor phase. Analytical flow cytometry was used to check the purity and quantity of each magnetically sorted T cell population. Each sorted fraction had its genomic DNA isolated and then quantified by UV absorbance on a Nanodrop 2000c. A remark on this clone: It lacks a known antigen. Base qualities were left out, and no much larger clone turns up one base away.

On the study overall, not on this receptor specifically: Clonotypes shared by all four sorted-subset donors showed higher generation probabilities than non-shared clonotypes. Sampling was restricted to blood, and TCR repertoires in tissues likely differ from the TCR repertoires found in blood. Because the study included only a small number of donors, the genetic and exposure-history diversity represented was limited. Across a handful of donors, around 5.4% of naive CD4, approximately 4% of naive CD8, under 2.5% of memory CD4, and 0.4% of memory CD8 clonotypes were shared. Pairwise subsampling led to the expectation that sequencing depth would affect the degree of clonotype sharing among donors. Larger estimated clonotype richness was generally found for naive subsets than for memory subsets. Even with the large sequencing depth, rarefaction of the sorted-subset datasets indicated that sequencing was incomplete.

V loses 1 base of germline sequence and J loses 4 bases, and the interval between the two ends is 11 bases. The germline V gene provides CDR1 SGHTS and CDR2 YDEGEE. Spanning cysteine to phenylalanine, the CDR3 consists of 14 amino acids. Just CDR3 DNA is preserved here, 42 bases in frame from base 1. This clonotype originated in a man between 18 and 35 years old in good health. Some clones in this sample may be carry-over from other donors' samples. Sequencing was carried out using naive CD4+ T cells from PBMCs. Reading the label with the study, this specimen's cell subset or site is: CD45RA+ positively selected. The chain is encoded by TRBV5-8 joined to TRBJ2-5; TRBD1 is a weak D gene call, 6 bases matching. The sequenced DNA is TGTGCCAGCAGCTTGTCAGGGGTCCGAGAGACCCAGTACTTC. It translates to CASSLSGVRETQYF.